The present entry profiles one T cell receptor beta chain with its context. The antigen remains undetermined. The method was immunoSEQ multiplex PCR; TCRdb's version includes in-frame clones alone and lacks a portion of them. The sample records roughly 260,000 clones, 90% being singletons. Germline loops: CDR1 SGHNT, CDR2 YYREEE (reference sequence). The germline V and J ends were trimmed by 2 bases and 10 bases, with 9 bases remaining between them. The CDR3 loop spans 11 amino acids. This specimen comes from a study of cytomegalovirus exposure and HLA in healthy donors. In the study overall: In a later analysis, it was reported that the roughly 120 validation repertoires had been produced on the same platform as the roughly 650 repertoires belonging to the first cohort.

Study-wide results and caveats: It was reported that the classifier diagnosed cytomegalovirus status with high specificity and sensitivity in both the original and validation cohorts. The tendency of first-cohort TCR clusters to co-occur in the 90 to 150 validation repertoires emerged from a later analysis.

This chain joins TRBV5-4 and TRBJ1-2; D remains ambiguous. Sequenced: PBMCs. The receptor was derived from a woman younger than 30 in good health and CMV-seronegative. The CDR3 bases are TGTGCCAGCAGCTTCGTCGGGGTCTACACCTTC. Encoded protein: CASSFVGVYTF.